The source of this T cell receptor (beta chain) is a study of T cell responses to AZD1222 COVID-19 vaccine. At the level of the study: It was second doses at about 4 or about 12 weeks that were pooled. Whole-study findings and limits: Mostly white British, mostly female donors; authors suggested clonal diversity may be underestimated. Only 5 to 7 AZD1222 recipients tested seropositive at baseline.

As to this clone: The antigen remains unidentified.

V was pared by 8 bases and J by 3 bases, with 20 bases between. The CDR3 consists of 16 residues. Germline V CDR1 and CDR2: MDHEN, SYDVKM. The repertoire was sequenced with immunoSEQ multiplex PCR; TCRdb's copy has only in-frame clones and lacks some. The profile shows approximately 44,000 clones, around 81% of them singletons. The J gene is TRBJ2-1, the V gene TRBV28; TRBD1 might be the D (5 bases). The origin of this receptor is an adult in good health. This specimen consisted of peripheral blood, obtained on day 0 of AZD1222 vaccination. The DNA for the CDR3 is TGTGCCAGCCCACCCTGGGGCACTGTGAGCTACAATGAGCAGTTCTTC. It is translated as CASPPWGTVSYNEQFF.